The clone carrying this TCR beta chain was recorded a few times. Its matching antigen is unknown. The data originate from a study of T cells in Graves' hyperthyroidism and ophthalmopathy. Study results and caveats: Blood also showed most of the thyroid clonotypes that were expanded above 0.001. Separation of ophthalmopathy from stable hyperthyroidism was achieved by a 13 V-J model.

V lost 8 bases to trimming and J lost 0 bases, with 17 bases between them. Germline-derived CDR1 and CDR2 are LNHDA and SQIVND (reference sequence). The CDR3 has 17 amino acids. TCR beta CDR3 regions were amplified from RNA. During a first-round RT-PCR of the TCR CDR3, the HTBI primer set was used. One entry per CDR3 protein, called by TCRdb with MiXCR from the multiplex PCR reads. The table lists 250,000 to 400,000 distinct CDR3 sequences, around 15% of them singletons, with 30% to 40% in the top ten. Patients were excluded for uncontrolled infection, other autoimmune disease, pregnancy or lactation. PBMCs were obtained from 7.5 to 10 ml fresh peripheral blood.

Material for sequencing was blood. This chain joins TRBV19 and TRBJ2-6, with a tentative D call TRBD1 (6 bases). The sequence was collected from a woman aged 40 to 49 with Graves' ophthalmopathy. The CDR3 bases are TGTGCCAGTTTGACGCTGGACAGAACCTCTGGGGCCAACGTCCTGACTTTC. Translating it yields CASLTLDRTSGANVLTF.